Below, 2 T cell receptor beta chains from the same sample are listed, as sequenced in a study of metastatic and nonmetastatic thyroid tumors. Among the patients, none had received any treatment before thyroid surgery. TCRdb re-analyzed the PCR reads through MiXCR. The sample has 6,500 to 9,000 clones, about 26% seen once. Sequenced: adjacent normal tissue. Receptor source: a female donor with papillary thyroid cancer or a benign thyroid nodule (not recorded which). Some clones in this sample may be carry-over from other donors' samples.

V usage is TRBV12-3 or TRBV12-4 and J usage is TRBJ2-5, with D possibly matching TRBD1 (6 bases). Trimming pared 6 bases from V and 5 bases from J, leaving 10 bases between. The CDR3 sequence is 12 residues long. The CDR3 region is CASRQGRETQYF. CDR3 in DNA: TGTGCCAGCAGGCAGGGGCGGGAGACCCAGTACTTC.

This clone is medium-sized (0.01 to 0.1%) in the sample. The chain is built from TRBV19 and TRBJ2-1; 9 bases are shared with TRBD2. Germline trimming cut 3 bases from V and 7 bases from J; bases unmatched to any gene: 4. This CDR3 is built from 14 residues. CDR1 is LNHDA and CDR2 is SQIVND in the germline V gene (reference sequence). For the CDR3, the DNA is TGTGCCAGTAGTATGGTGCGGGGGGGGAATGAGCAGTTCTTC. Protein sequence: CASSMVRGGNEQFF. Together with reference TRBV19 and TRBJ2-1, the CDR3 gives the full variable domain: DGGITQSPKYLFRKEGQNVTLSCEQNLNHDAMYWYRQDPGQGLRLIYYSQIVNDFQKGDIAEGYSVSREKKESFPLTVTSAQKNPTAFYLCASSMVRGGNEQFFGPGTRLTVL.